This T cell receptor (beta chain) emerged from a study of blood T cells in healthy people across ages. Every donor gave approximately 10 milliliters of peripheral blood. PCR was performed a second time for roughly 7 to 11 cycles using a sample-barcoded 5' primer and a J-beta primer mix. TCRdb used MiXCR to reprocess the 5' RACE reads, holding one entry per CDR3 protein. Of more than 700,000 distinct CDR3 sequences listed, about 46% are singletons. CDR1 is SGHAT, CDR2 FQDESV, per germline (reference sequence). This CDR3 is 15 amino acids long. The study, taken as a whole, reports: Samples with more naive T cells showed higher observed beta diversity.

In the case of this clonotype: Its matching antigen is unknown.

The sample consisted of blood. The source is an elderly man in good health. This sequence joins TRBV11-1 and TRBJ2-7; 7 bases are shared with TRBD2. Gene TRBJ2-5 matches the end of the DNA better, so the J call may be wrong. The CDR3 region is CASNPSGLSRETQYF. DNA of the CDR3: TGTGCCAGCAATCCTTCGGGACTAAGTCGGGAGACCCAGTACTTC.